A selection of T cell receptor beta chains follows, all from one sample in a study of cytomegalovirus exposure and HLA in healthy donors. Profiled with immunoSEQ multiplex PCR; TCRdb holds only in-frame clones, not every one. The data hold roughly 120,000 clones, with about 82% observed a single time. Sequencing was performed on PBMCs. Every receptor here comes from a young man in good health and CMV-seronegative. CDR3s include the opening cysteine and the closing phenylalanine or tryptophan.

>TRBV5-1|TRBJ2-5
CASSSKGQGSWETQYF
>TRBV19|TRBJ1-4
CASTLETRGNEKLFF
>TRBV5-1|TRBJ2-5
CASSGQVRETQYF
>TRBV6-6|TRBJ1-4
CASSYSGGGSEKLFF
>TRBV14|TRBJ2-2
CASSQVVTNTGELFF
>TRBV21-1|TRBJ1-4
CASSKTGTNEKLFF
>TRBV7-2|TRBJ1-1
CASSLSGTEAFF
>TRBV5-1|TRBJ2-1
CTSSYGTSGGRDEQFF
>TRBV30|TRBJ1-2
CAWMGRERGGYTF
>TRBV9|TRBJ2-5
CASSTHRGLAGVGTQYF
>TRBV11-2|TRBJ1-1
CASSQTDSEAFF
>TRBV9|TRBJ2-3
CASSVGPPRTGDTDTQYF
>TRBV4-2|TRBJ2-7
CASSQESRGDEQYF
>TRBV5-6|TRBJ1-2
CASSVQGFLGYTF
>TRBV2|TRBJ1-2
CASSSDRGGGYTF
>TRBV27|TRBJ1-5
CASSLTGNQPQHF
>TRBV7-9|TRBJ2-3
CASSQSSGMVSDTQYF
>TRBV7-9|TRBJ2-7
CASSFPNSYEQYF
>TRBV5-1|TRBJ2-1
CASGTSGYNEQFF
>TRBV2|TRBJ1-1
CASSGTWNTEAFF
>TRBV2|TRBJ1-1
CASSAPGMFIQGYTEAFF
>TRBV5-1|TRBJ1-1
CASSKDGGGEAFF
>TRBV6-1|TRBJ1-1
CASTRTGGDTEAFF
>TRBV29-1|TRBJ2-7
CSAGDRVYEQYF
>TRBV6-5|TRBJ1-5
CASRADRIQPQHF
>TRBV27|TRBJ1-2
CATRLSQGAQGYTF
>TRBV6-1|TRBJ1-1
CASSARTGMNTEAFF
>TRBV9|TRBJ2-5
CASSPGQKETQYF
>TRBV5-6|TRBJ2-3
CASSLTGSTDTQYF